Below, one T cell receptor (beta chain) is given with its context. Its cognate antigen is unknown. CTLA-4 blockade with ipilimumab, together with focal radiation, was given to patients with chemo-refractory metastatic non-small-cell lung cancer. The junction had 3 bases not matched to a gene; V was cut back by 3 bases and J by 3 bases. CDR3 length: 14 residues. CDR1 LGHNT and CDR2 FRNRAP come from the germline V gene. This record belongs to a study of radiotherapy plus CTLA-4 blockade in lung cancer. Study background: An objective response was seen in roughly a sixth of patients, and disease control in around 31%.

Sequenced by immunoSEQ multiplex PCR; TCRdb stores in-frame clones only, minus some. The sample shows roughly 44,000 clones, about 88% of them seen only once. Study-wide points: TCR clones from tumors expanded in blood after radiotherapy plus ipilimumab. How blood T cell clones changed early, along with interferon-beta, reportedly forecast response best.

The sequence was collected from a human donor with non-small cell lung cancer whose response to radiotherapy plus ipilimumab could not be evaluated. The sample here was peripheral blood, taken from a patient treated with radiotherapy plus ipilimumab. This sequence joins TRBV12-5 and TRBJ2-3, with 7 bases fitting TRBD1. As DNA, the CDR3 is TGTGCTAGTGGTTTCCGGGACAGAACAGATACGCAGTATTTT. Translating gives CASGFRDRTDTQYF.